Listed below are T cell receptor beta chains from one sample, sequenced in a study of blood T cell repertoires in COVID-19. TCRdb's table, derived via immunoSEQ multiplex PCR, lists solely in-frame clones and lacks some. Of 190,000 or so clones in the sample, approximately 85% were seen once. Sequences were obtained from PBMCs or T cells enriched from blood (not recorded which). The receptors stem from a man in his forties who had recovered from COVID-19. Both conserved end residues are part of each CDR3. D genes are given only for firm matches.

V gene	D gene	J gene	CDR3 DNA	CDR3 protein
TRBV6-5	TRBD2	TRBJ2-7	TGTGCCAGCAAGATGGGACTAGCGGGGGAGCAGTACTTC	CASKMGLAGEQYF
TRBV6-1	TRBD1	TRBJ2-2	TGTGCCAGCAGACCGGAGGACAGGGAGACCGGGGAGCTGTTTTTT	CASRPEDRETGELFF
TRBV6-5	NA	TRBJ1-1	TGTGCCAGCAGTTGGGGGCGGGACACTGAAGCTTTCTTT	CASSWGRDTEAFF
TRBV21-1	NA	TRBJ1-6	TGTGCCAGCAGACCAAAGGGGGGACTAAATAATTCACCCCTCCACTTT	CASRPKGGLNNSPLHF
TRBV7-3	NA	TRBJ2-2	TGTGCCAGCAGCTTAGCGGGACTGAGGGATCCCGGGGAGCTGTTTTTT	CASSLAGLRDPGELFF
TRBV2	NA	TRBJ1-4	TGTGCCACTTTCGGACAGACTAATGAAAAACTGTTTTTT	CATFGQTNEKLFF
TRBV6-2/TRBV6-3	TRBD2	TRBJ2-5	TGTGCCAGCAGTCGACTAGCGGAAGAGACCCAGTACTTC	CASSRLAEETQYF
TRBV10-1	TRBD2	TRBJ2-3	TGCGCCAGCAGTGGACTAGCGGGAGGGCTTAGGACAGATACGCAGTATTTT	CASSGLAGGLRTDTQYF
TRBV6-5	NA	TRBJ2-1	TGTGCCAGCAGTCCCTTCTTATCAGGCCCAAATGAGCAGTTCTTC	CASSPFLSGPNEQFF
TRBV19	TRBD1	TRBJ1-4	TGTGCCAGTAGTAGGACAGGGTCTGAAAAACTGTTTTTT	CASSRTGSEKLFF
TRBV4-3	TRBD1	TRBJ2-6	TGCGCCAGCAGCCACTGGGACAGCTCTTCTGGGGCCAACGTCCTGACTTTC	CASSHWDSSSGANVLTF
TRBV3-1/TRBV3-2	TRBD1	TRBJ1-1	TGTGCCAGCAGCCAAGATTTGAGGACAGGGAGGACTGAAGCTTTCTTT	CASSQDLRTGRTEAFF
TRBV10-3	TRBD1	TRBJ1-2	TGTGCCATCAGTGTAGACAGGGAAAAGGATGGCTACACCTTC	CAISVDREKDGYTF
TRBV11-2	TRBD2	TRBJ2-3	TGTGCCAGCAGGGAGTCCGGTAGCGGGGGGACAGATACGCAGTATTTT	CASRESGSGGTDTQYF
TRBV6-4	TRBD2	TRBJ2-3	TGTGCCAGCAGTGAGACTAGCGGGAGTGTAGATACGCAGTATTTT	CASSETSGSVDTQYF
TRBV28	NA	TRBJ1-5	TGTGCCAGCAGTACCGGGACACCCTCCAATCAGCCCCAGCATTTT	CASSTGTPSNQPQHF